The TCR beta chain described here comes from a study of shared clonotypes between healthy human individuals. The table lists this clone with a count of one. This CDR3 has 15 amino acids. After removal of 1 base from V and 4 bases from J, the junction contained 5 bases not matched to a gene. Germline CDR1 reads SGHDN; CDR2 reads FVKESK. Profiling relied on immunoSEQ multiplex PCR, and the TCRdb table lists in-frame clones only, not all of them. The sample holds 2,500,000 or so clones, approximately 93% seen once. The V gene is TRBV14, the J gene TRBJ2-5; 8 nucleotides match TRBD1. Sequencing input: naive CD4+ T cells from PBMCs. Subset in this sample: CD45RA+ positively selected. This TCR was recovered from a man younger than 30 in good health. Some clones in this sample may be carry-over from other donors' samples. CDR3: CASSQAGRGRETQYF. For the CDR3, the DNA is TGTGCCAGCAGCCAAGCGGGCAGGGGGCGAGAGACCCAGTACTTC.